This TCR beta chain was recovered during a study of cytomegalovirus exposure and HLA in healthy donors. Whole-study context: Around 85 million unique TCR sequences came from HLA-typed donors in an early release. The Caucasian-associated ancestry cluster contained 75% to 85% of the roughly 400 genotyped donors. Study-wide results and limits: Because they were indistinguishable, some V segments, including TRBV6-2 and TRBV6-3, were excluded. According to reports, the classifier identified cytomegalovirus status with high specificity and sensitivity.

PCR primers comprised 60 Vbeta and 13 Jbeta primers. Repertoires were generated with immunoSEQ multiplex PCR, while TCRdb's copy carries only in-frame clones and drops some. The table shows roughly 110,000 clones, with around three quarters occurring only once. Concerning this clone itself: Antigen specificity is unknown.

The CDR3 is 18 amino acids. Sequencing input: PBMCs. The V gene is TRBV12-1, the J gene TRBJ1-6. TRBV12-1 is tagged as a pseudogene. This sequence originates from a woman aged 50 to 60 in good health and CMV-seropositive. The CDR3 nucleotides are TGTGCCAGCACCCTGGGGGGGGCAGACAGCTCCTATAATTCACCCCTCCACTTT. Protein sequence: CASTLGGADSSYNSPLHF.